This T cell receptor (beta chain) was sequenced during a study of blood T cell repertoires in COVID-19. Across the whole study: Both acute and convalescent COVID-19 samples were obtained from the United States, Italy and Spain. PBMCs, B-cell-depleted T cells, or T cells were the source of the cDNA or gDNA that made up the material.

Original handling: Using reference gene primer amplification, nucleated cell counts were estimated. The assay was immunoSEQ multiplex PCR, and TCRdb's table has in-frame clones only and misses some. V, J and clone size are those of that table, while D and trimming were read from the DNA. Of 200,000 to 300,000 clones listed, around four fifths were seen once; the top ten hold roughly 6.4%. CDR1 LNHDA and CDR2 SQIVND come from the germline V gene (reference sequence). This CDR3 spans 16 amino acids. Between the trimmed V and J ends, which lost 3 bases and 7 bases, there was a span of 18 bases. The V and J genes are TRBV19 and TRBJ2-2; maybe TRBD2 (5 bases). The sequencing sample was made of peripheral blood. The sequence came from a woman in her sixties or seventies with active or convalescent COVID-19. The DNA of the CDR3 is TGTGCCAGTAGTATCCCAGCGGCGGCCTTCGGCGGGGAGCTGTTTTTT. This sequence encodes CASSIPAAAFGGELFF.